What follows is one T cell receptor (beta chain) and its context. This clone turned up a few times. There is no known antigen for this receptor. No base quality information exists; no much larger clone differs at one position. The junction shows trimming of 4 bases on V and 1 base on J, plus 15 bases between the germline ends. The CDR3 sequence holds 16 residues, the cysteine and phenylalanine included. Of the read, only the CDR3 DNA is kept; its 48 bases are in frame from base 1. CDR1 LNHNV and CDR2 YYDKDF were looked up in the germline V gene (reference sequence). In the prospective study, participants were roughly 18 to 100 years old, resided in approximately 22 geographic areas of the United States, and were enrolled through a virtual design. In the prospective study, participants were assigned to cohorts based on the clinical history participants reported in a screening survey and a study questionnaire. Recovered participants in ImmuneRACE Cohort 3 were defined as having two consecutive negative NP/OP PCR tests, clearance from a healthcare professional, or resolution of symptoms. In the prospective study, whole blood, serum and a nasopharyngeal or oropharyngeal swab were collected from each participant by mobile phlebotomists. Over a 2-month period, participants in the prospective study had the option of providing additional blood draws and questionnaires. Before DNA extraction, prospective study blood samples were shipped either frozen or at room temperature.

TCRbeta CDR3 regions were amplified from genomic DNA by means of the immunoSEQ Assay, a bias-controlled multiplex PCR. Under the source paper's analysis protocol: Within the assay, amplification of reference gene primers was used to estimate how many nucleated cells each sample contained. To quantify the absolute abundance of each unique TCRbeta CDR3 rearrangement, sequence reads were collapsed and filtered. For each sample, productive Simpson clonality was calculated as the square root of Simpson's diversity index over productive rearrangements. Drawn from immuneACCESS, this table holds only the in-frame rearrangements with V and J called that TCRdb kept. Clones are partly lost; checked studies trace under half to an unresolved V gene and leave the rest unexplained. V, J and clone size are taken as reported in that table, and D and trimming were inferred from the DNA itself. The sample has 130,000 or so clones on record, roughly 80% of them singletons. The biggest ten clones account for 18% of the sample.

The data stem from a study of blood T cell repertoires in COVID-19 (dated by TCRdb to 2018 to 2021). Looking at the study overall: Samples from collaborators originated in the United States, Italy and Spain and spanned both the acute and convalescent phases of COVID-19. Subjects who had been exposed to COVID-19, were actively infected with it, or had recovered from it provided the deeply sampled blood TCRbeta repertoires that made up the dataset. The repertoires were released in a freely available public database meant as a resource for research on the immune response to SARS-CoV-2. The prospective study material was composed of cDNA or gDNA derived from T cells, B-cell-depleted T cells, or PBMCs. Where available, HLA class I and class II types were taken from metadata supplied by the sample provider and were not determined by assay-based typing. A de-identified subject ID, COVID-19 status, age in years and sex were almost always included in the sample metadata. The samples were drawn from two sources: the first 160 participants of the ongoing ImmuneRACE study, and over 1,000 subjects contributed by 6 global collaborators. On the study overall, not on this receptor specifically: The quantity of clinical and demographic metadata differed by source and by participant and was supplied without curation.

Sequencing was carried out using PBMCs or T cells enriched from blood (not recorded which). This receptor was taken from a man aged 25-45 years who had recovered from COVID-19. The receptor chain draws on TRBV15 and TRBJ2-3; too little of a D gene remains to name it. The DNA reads TGTGCCACCAGCATCTCAACCGCGGCGCGCACAGATACGCAGTATTTT. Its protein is CATSISTAARTDTQYF.